These 16 T cell receptor beta chains were sequenced from one sample in a study of blood T cell repertoires in COVID-19. Libraries were prepared by immunoSEQ multiplex PCR; TCRdb keeps only in-frame clonotypes and omits some of them. Among roughly 350,000 clones listed, 85% were seen once. The specimen was peripheral blood. The origin of the receptors is a woman between 18 and 30 years old with acute or convalescent COVID-19.

The V gene is TRBV6-4, the J gene TRBJ2-1; D possibly corresponds to TRBD1 (5 bases). Trimming pared 4 bases from V and 2 bases from J, leaving 12 bases between. Germline CDR1 and CDR2: MRHNA and SNTAGT. The CDR3 loop spans 15 amino acids. This chain's CDR3 is CASSVTQGTYNEQFF. The CDR3 nucleotides are TGTGCCAGCAGTGTAACCCAGGGCACCTACAATGAGCAGTTCTTC.

This chain joins TRBV15 and TRBJ2-1; 7 bases line up with TRBD2. Losses at the gene ends were 0 bases for V and 7 bases for J; bases not matched to a gene: 9. Germline V lookup: CDR1 LNHNV, CDR2 YYDKDF (reference sequence). The length of the CDR3 is 16 residues. The CDR3 spells CATSRDPGGNVNEQFF. The CDR3 bases are TGTGCCACCAGCAGAGATCCCGGGGGGAACGTAAATGAGCAGTTCTTC.

This CDR3 reads CATSRDFGGSYNEQFF. Here the CDR3 DNA reads TGTGCCACCAGCAGAGATTTCGGCGGGTCCTACAATGAGCAGTTCTTC. The chain employs TRBV15 and TRBJ2-1; D possibly corresponds to TRBD2 (5 bases). CDR3 length: 16 residues. CDR1 is LNHNV and CDR2 is YYDKDF in the germline V gene (reference sequence). Between the trimmed V and J ends, which lost 0 bases and 1 base, there was a span of 10 bases.

The chain recombines TRBV5-4 with TRBJ1-6; D may be TRBD1 (5 bases). The CDR3 runs 15 residues. Trimming removed 0 bases at V and 5 bases at J, with 9 bases between. Germline V lookup: CDR1 SGHNT, CDR2 YYREEE (reference sequence). This CDR3 is CASSLGAQDNSPLHF. In nucleotides, the CDR3 is TGTGCCAGCAGCTTGGGGGCACAGGATAATTCACCCCTCCACTTT. The variable domain in full, with the rest retrieved from reference TRBV5-4 and TRBJ1-6, is ETGVTQSPTHLIKTRGQQVTLRCSSQSGHNTVSWYQQALGQGPQFIFQYYREEENGRGNFPPRFSGLQFPNYSSELNVNALELDDSALYLCASSLGAQDNSPLHFGNGTRLTVT.

The V and J genes are TRBV15 and TRBJ2-3; 9 bases agree with TRBD2. The CDR3 sequence is 17 residues long. The germline CDR1 and CDR2 sequences are LNHNV and YYDKDF (reference sequence). V was clipped by 0 bases and J by 6 bases; unmatched bases: 10. CDR3 DNA sequence: TGTGCCACCAGCAGAGATTTGGGCGGGGGGGCATCCGATACGCAGTATTTT. Translation gives CATSRDLGGGASDTQYF.

This sequence joins TRBV9 and TRBJ2-7, with 9 nucleotides matching TRBD1. The junction had 11 bases not matched to a gene; V was cut back by 3 bases and J by 7 bases. The CDR3 has 15 residues. CDR1 is SGDLS and CDR2 is YYNGEE in the germline V gene. CDR3 sequence: CASSGGTGYTREQYF. As DNA, the CDR3 is TGTGCCAGCAGCGGGGGGACAGGGTATACGAGGGAGCAGTACTTC.

The chain joins TRBV29-1 to TRBJ1-2; TRBD1 is a possible D gene (6 bases). The V end was cut by 0 bases, the J end by 4 bases, with 21 bases between. CDR1 is SQVTM and CDR2 is ANQGSEA in the germline V gene. The CDR3 sequence is 17 residues long. DNA for the CDR3: TGCAGCGTTGAAGATCCCGGGACAACGGGATCCGTCTATGGCTACACCTTC. This encodes CSVEDPGTTGSVYGYTF.

The CDR3 coding sequence is TGTGCCAGCAGCTTGCCGGACACCCCCATCGCTTTCTTT. Residues: CASSLPDTPIAFF. The chain has TRBV5-6 and TRBJ1-1, with a possible D match to TRBD1 (5 bases). Germline CDR1 is SGHDT and CDR2 is YYEEEE. There are 13 residues in the CDR3. The V end was cut by 1 base, the J end by 11 bases, with 15 bases between.

This clone was seen a few times. The chain carries TRBV19 and TRBJ2-7; TRBD1 might be the D (5 bases). The CDR3 covers 15 residues. The V and J ends lost 2 bases and 5 bases respectively, with 16 bases between them. Germline V gene sequence: CDR1 LNHDA, CDR2 SQIVND (reference sequence). The CDR3 DNA reads TGTGCCAGTAGTATATCCGGCAGACAGATCGACGAGCAGTACTTC. Translated: CASSISGRQIDEQYF.

In this sample, this clone turned up a few times. V and J are TRBV4-1 and TRBJ1-5; 8 bases agree with TRBD1. Germline V gives CDR1 MGHRA, CDR2 YSYEKL. The ends lost 6 bases at V and 7 bases at J; junction bases unmatched: 11. The length of the CDR3 is 15 residues. The CDR3 sequence: CASRRTLDRDQPQHF. The DNA of the CDR3 is TGCGCCAGCAGACGTACTTTGGACAGGGACCAGCCCCAGCATTTT.

This clone was recorded a few times. This CDR3 is also generated by other DNA sequences in the sample. The chain has TRBV6-6 and TRBJ1-4; perhaps TRBD1 as D (6 bases). Germline V gene lookup returns CDR1 MNHNY and CDR2 SVGAGI (reference sequence). Trimming pared 0 bases from V and 3 bases from J, leaving 11 bases between. This CDR3 has 16 amino acids. The CDR3 spells CASSYSGAGANEKLFF. CDR3 sequence (DNA): TGTGCCAGCAGTTACTCCGGGGCAGGGGCTAATGAAAAACTGTTTTTT.

The V and J genes are TRBV9 and TRBJ2-1, with 7 bases identical to TRBD2. CDR3 length: 14 residues. V trimming: 0 bases; J trimming: 7 bases; junction bases outside the gene matches: 4. CDR1 is SGDLS and CDR2 is YYNGEE in the germline V gene. This chain's CDR3 is CASSVGGSKNEQFF. CDR3 nucleotide sequence: TGTGCCAGCAGCGTAGGCGGGAGTAAGAATGAGCAGTTCTTC.

This clone was seen more than once but under ten times. The rearrangement links TRBV7-3 to TRBJ1-1, with D perhaps matching TRBD1 (6 bases). Germline CDR1 is SGHTA and CDR2 is FQGTGA. Trimming shortened V by 4 bases and J by 7 bases, and 16 bases separated the two germline ends. The CDR3 extends over 14 amino acids. For the CDR3, the DNA is TGTGCCAGCAGCTCGCAACCCCAGGGGATTGAAGCTTTCTTT. Translation gives CASSSQPQGIEAFF.

This chain uses TRBV13 with TRBJ1-1, with 9 nucleotides matching TRBD1. Trimming at V came to 4 bases and at J to 5 bases, leaving 5 bases not matched to a gene. This CDR3 region has 14 residues. Looked up from germline, CDR1 is PRHDT and CDR2 is FYEKMQ (reference sequence). The CDR3 reads CASSSTGGRTEAFF. The CDR3 DNA is TGTGCCAGCAGCTCCACAGGGGGCCGGACTGAAGCTTTCTTT. The entire variable domain, with the rest obtained from reference TRBV13 and TRBJ1-1, is as follows: AAGVIQSPRHLIKEKRETATLKCYPIPRHDTVYWYQQGPGQDPQFLISFYEKMQSDKGSIPDRFSAQQFSDYHSELNMSSLELGDSALYFCASSSTGGRTEAFFGQGTRLTVV.

This chain connects TRBV5-6 to TRBJ1-1, with 8 bases aligning to TRBD1. With 4 bases clipped from V and 5 bases from J, the junction kept 4 bases outside the gene matches. The CDR3 is made up of 13 amino acids. Germline V gene data show CDR1 as SGHDT and CDR2 as YYEEEE. CDR3 DNA sequence: TGTGCCAGCAGCGCCGACAGGGGTACTGAAGCTTTCTTT. Translation gives CASSADRGTEAFF. Full variable domain (rest looked up from reference TRBV5-6 and TRBJ1-1): DAGVTQSPTHLIKTRGQQVTLRCSPKSGHDTVSWYQQALGQGPQFIFQYYEEEERQRGNFPDRFSGHQFPNYSSELNVNALLLGDSALYLCASSADRGTEAFFGQGTRLTVV.

This clone was observed a handful of times. The rearrangement links TRBV5-1 to TRBJ2-7, with D tentatively TRBD2 (6 bases). The CDR3 covers 16 residues. Germline loops: CDR1 SGHRS, CDR2 YFSETQ. The V and J ends lost 3 bases and 3 bases respectively, with 19 bases between them. This chain's CDR3 is CASSSGGKTGGYEQYF. DNA for the CDR3: TGCGCCAGCAGCTCGGGCGGGAAAACCGGGGGCTACGAGCAGTACTTC.